These T cell receptor beta chains were read from a single sample in a study of response to subunit inactivated influenza vaccine. TCRdb passed the RT-PCR reads through MiXCR, listing each CDR3 protein once. The repertoire holds fewer than 700,000 distinct CDR3 sequences, with around 13% as singletons. The sample consisted of PBMCs from blood, taken roughly 48 days after vaccination. The receptors were gathered from a man aged 50 to 60 who received an inactivated influenza vaccine. Each CDR3 is given with its conserved first and last residue. The D gene is left open where the match is weak. Size is stated for part of the rows, as once, few or many counts, or as a class when the clone is expanded.

d_call	j_call	v_call	clone_size	cdr3_nt	cdr3_aa
-	TRBJ2-7	TRBV7-2	-	TGTGCCAGCAGACGAGACTTGGGCGAGCAGTACTTC	CASRRDLGEQYF
-	TRBJ2-1	TRBV6-5	many	TGTGCCAGCAGTTACCCCTCACGGGGGCGATACAATGAGCAGTTCTTC	CASSYPSRGRYNEQFF
TRBD1	TRBJ1-5	TRBV12-3/TRBV12-4	-	TGTGCCAGCAGCCGGACAGGGGTCAATCAGCCCCAGCATTTT	CASSRTGVNQPQHF
TRBD1	TRBJ2-5	TRBV20-1	-	TGCTGTGCTAGAGAAGTTACAGGGGGCCATCAAGAGACCCAGTACTTC	CCAREVTGGHQETQYF
TRBD2	TRBJ2-7	TRBV20-1	many	TGCAGTGCTAGAGATCGTGTAGCGGGAGTGGTCGAGCAGTACTTC	CSARDRVAGVVEQYF
TRBD1	TRBJ2-7	TRBV20-1	many	TGCAGTGCTAACCGGGACAGAACCTACGAGCAGTACTTC	CSANRDRTYEQYF
-	TRBJ2-2	TRBV7-2	few	TGTGCCAGCAGCTTAGCCCCCGGGGGGCTCGGCGGGGAGCTGTTTTTT	CASSLAPGGLGGELFF
-	TRBJ2-3	TRBV20-1	many	TGCAGTGTCGGCGGCGAGAGCACAGATACGCAGTATTTT	CSVGGESTDTQYF
TRBD2	TRBJ2-1	TRBV20-1	few	TGCAGTGCTAGTGAGGGCGGGGGTTCCTACAATGAGCAGTTCTTC	CSASEGGGSYNEQFF
TRBD1	TRBJ2-7	TRBV7-3	-	TGTGCCAGCAGCTTGGACAGGTTCAACGAGCAGTACTTC	CASSLDRFNEQYF
-	TRBJ2-7	TRBV3-1	-	TGTGCCAGCAGCCCAGGGCTCTCTTCCCCCTACGAGCAGTACTTC	CASSPGLSSPYEQYF
TRBD2	TRBJ2-1	TRBV28	many	TGTGCCAGCAGTGGTGCGGGGGGTTCCTACAATGAGCAGTTCTTC	CASSGAGGSYNEQFF
TRBD1	TRBJ1-2	TRBV18	few	TGTGCCAGCTCACCGGGACAGCTCAACCCCTACTATGGCTACACCTTC	CASSPGQLNPYYGYTF
-	TRBJ2-5	TRBV10-3	many	TGTGCCATCAGTGTGGGACTTCAAGAGACCCAGTACTTC	CAISVGLQETQYF
-	TRBJ1-2	TRBV9	-	TGTGCCAGCAGCGCACCCCGGGGTGCTGATGGCTACACCTTC	CASSAPRGADGYTF
TRBD2	TRBJ2-1	TRBV6-2/TRBV6-3	many	TGTGCCAGCATGGCCATAGGGACTACTATATACAATGAGCAGTTCTTC	CASMAIGTTIYNEQFF
-	TRBJ1-2	TRBV29-1	few	TGCAGCGCACAAATCGGGGGGTCCGGCTACACCTTC	CSAQIGGSGYTF
TRBD2	TRBJ2-3	TRBV7-2	many	TGTGCCAGCAGCGACCGACTAGCGGGGGGCACAGATACGCAGTATTTT	CASSDRLAGGTDTQYF
TRBD1	TRBJ2-7	TRBV28	-	TGTGCCAGCAGTTTGAAAACAGGGGTTGGCGAGCAGTACTTC	CASSLKTGVGEQYF
-	TRBJ2-7	TRBV19	-	TGTGCCAGTAGTATGGATTCTAGCAGTTACGAGCAGTACTTC	CASSMDSSSYEQYF
-	TRBJ2-7	TRBV20-1	-	TGCAGTGCAGACGGAATCGAGGGCCTGTACGAGCAGTACTTC	CSADGIEGLYEQYF
-	TRBJ2-7	TRBV7-2	few	TGTGCCAGCAGCATGAGCTACGGGACCACGGGCGAGCAGTACTTC	CASSMSYGTTGEQYF
TRBD1	TRBJ1-2	TRBV6-5	-	TGTGCCAGCAATTACTCCCGGGACAGGGCAAAAGGCTACACCTTC	CASNYSRDRAKGYTF
-	TRBJ2-3	TRBV24-1	few	TGTGCCACCCGAGCCCGGACTACCACAGATACGCAGTATTTT	CATRARTTTDTQYF
-	TRBJ2-2	TRBV12-3/TRBV12-4	many	TGTGCCAGCAGTTTTTTGGGGGGCCCCGGGGAGCTGTTTTTT	CASSFLGGPGELFF
-	TRBJ2-7	TRBV5-1	few	TGCGCCAGCAGCTTGTCCCAGCCGGGGGAGCAGTACTTC	CASSLSQPGEQYF
-	TRBJ2-1	TRBV29-1	few	TGCAGCGTTGACCCGGGACGGAGTGGCAATGAGCAGTTCTTC	CSVDPGRSGNEQFF
-	TRBJ2-3	TRBV20-1	few	TGCAGTGCTAGCCACAGTGACTCCACAGATACGCAGTATTTT	CSASHSDSTDTQYF
-	TRBJ2-1	TRBV6-5	-	TGTGCCAGCAGTTACTCGACAAGCAGAGACTCCTACAATGAGCAGTTCTTC	CASSYSTSRDSYNEQFF
TRBD1	TRBJ2-1	TRBV6-4	-	TGTGCCAGCAGTCCCCGGACAGGGGGCACCTACAATGAGCAGTTCTTC	CASSPRTGGTYNEQFF
TRBD2	TRBJ2-3	TRBV5-1	few	TGCGCCAGCAGCGTCATAGCGGGAGCGTCAGATACGCAGTATTTT	CASSVIAGASDTQYF
TRBD2	TRBJ2-1	TRBV7-9	-	TGTGCCAGCAGCCGTTTACTAGCGGGGGGGAGAAATGAGCAGTTCTTC	CASSRLLAGGRNEQFF
-	TRBJ2-1	TRBV5-8	many	TGTGCCAGCAGCAAGGCCCGATCTAGGTCCTACAATGAGCAGTTCTTC	CASSKARSRSYNEQFF
-	TRBJ2-7	TRBV20-1	few	TGCAGTGCTAGGGCCATGTTAGGCACAGATGAGGAGCAGTACTTC	CSARAMLGTDEEQYF
TRBD1	TRBJ1-2	TRBV12-3/TRBV12-4	many	TGTGCCAGCAGTTTATTGGCAGGGGGGAACTATGGCTACACCTTC	CASSLLAGGNYGYTF
TRBD2	TRBJ2-2	TRBV6-1	once	TGTGCCAGCAATCGGCGGGGGAGGGAAAGAACCGGGGAGCTGTTTTTT	CASNRRGRERTGELFF
-	TRBJ1-1	TRBV2	-	TGTGCCAGCAGTGACAGGGTGAACACTGAAGCTTTCTTT	CASSDRVNTEAFF
-	TRBJ2-7	TRBV9	-	TGTGCCAGCAGCGTAGGTGACCTCTGGGACGAGCAGTACTTC	CASSVGDLWDEQYF
TRBD1	TRBJ1-6	TRBV11-2	-	TGTGCCAGCAGTTACACTAACTCCGGGACAGGGCTCTATAATTCACCCCTCCACTTT	CASSYTNSGTGLYNSPLHF
TRBD2	TRBJ2-2	TRBV20-1	few	TGCTGTGCTAGAGATTTTGCAGCGGGAGGGCAGACCGGGGAGCTGTTTTTT	CCARDFAAGGQTGELFF
TRBD1	TRBJ2-2	TRBV12-3/TRBV12-4	many	TGTGCCAGTCGGGACAGAACGAACACCGGGGAGCTGTTTTTT	CASRDRTNTGELFF
-	TRBJ1-5	TRBV29-1	many	TGCAGCGCTCAGGACACGGACCCTGGGCAGCCCCAGCATTTT	CSAQDTDPGQPQHF
-	TRBJ1-6	TRBV20-1	few	TGCAGTGCTAGGAAGGGTCTAAGCTCCTATAATTCACCCCTCCACTTT	CSARKGLSSYNSPLHF
-	TRBJ2-1	TRBV5-1	-	TGCGCCAGCAGCTTGGAGGCGGTCAATGAGCAGTTCTTC	CASSLEAVNEQFF
-	TRBJ1-1	TRBV20-1	-	TGCAGTGCAAACAGACCGAACACTGAAGCTTTCTTT	CSANRPNTEAFF
-	TRBJ2-1	TRBV28	few	TGTGCCAGCAGTTTTTCAGGGCGGCTGGGGCAGTTCTTC	CASSFSGRLGQFF
-	TRBJ2-7	TRBV12-3/TRBV12-4	few	TGTGCCAGCAGTTTAGGGGGGGCACGGGAGCAGTACTTC	CASSLGGAREQYF